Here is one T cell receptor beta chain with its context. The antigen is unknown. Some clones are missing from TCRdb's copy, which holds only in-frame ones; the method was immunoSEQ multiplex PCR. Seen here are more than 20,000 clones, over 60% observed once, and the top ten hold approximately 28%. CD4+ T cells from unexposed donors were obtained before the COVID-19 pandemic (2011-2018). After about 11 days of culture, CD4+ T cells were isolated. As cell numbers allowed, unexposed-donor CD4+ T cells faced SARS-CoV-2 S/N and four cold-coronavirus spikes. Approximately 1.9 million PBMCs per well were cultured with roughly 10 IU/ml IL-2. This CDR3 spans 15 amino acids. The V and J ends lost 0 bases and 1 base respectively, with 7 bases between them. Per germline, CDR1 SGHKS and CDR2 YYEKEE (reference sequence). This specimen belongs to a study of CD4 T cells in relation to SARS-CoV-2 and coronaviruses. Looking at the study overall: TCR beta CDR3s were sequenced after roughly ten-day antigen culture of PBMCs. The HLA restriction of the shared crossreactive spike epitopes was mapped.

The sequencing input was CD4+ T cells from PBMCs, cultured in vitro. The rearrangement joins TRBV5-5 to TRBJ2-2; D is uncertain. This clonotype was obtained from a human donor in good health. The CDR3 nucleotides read TGTGCCAGCAGCTTGGCGTCGCTGAACACCGGGGAGCTGTTTTTT. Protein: CASSLASLNTGELFF.